The 8 T cell receptor beta chains listed next were all sequenced from one sample in a study of cytomegalovirus exposure and HLA in healthy donors. Researchers ran the PCR with 60 Vbeta and 13 Jbeta primers. Only in-frame clones appear in the TCRdb table, and some are missing; sequencing was by immunoSEQ multiplex PCR. This repertoire shows roughly 150,000 clones, more than 65% found once; its top ten account for approximately 10%. The sequencing input was PBMCs. These receptors originate from a man aged 18 to 29 in good health and CMV-seropositive.

J is TRBJ2-1 and V is TRBV7-6; 7 nucleotides agree with TRBD2. CDR3 length equals 15 residues. Germline V gene sequence: CDR1 SGHVS, CDR2 FNYEAQ. V was pared by 1 base and J by 9 bases, with 9 bases of the junction left unmatched. CDR3 region: CASSLGDGGRSEQFF. In nucleotides, the CDR3 is TGTGCCAGCAGCTTAGGGGACGGGGGGAGGAGTGAGCAGTTCTTC.

V and J are TRBV1 and TRBJ2-7; the DNA was not compared with TRBD1, the D call given in the table. TRBV1 is assigned pseudogene status. This CDR3 is 17 amino acids long. The CDR3 reads CTSSQAWDRGSGYEQYF. The CDR3, as DNA: TGCACCAGCAGCCAAGCTTGGGACAGGGGATCAGGCTACGAGCAGTACTTC.

The rearrangement joins TRBV10-3 to TRBJ2-5, with TRBD1 matching 7 bases. CDR1 and CDR2 (germline): ENHRY, SYGVKD. The V segment lost 5 bases and the J segment 2 bases; nucleotides outside the gene matches: 5. The CDR3 loop spans 14 amino acids. CDR3 in DNA: TGTGCCATCAGTCGGGGACAGCCACAAGAGACCCAGTACTTC. Translated, it gives CAISRGQPQETQYF.

This chain connects TRBV13 to TRBJ2-3, with 7 nucleotides matching TRBD1. J lost 5 bases, V lost 9 bases, and 8 bases had no gene match. Germline CDR1 is PRHDT and CDR2 is FYEKMQ (reference sequence). CDR3 length equals 13 residues. The DNA for the CDR3 is TGTGCCAGTGGATACAGGGGAGTAGATACGCAGTATTTT. This gives the protein CASGYRGVDTQYF.

The rearrangement links TRBV19 to TRBJ1-2, with D possibly matching TRBD1 (6 bases). Per the germline V gene, CDR1 is LNHDA and CDR2 is SQIVND (reference sequence). The CDR3 contains 14 residues. Trimming stripped 6 bases from V and 2 bases from J, with 13 bases between. CDR3 amino acids: CASSPKGENYGYTF. CDR3 coding DNA: TGTGCCAGTAGCCCAAAGGGGGAGAACTATGGCTACACCTTC.

V gene TRBV6-6 combines with J gene TRBJ1-2, with D uncertain. V lost 5 bases and J lost 2, with 9 bases in between. Per germline, CDR1 MNHNY and CDR2 SVGAGI (reference sequence). The CDR3 loop spans 13 amino acids. This CDR3 reads CASSETRNYGYTF. The DNA for the CDR3 is TGTGCCAGCAGTGAGACCAGGAACTATGGCTACACCTTC.

The gene calls are TRBV2 and TRBJ2-7, with 10 nucleotides matching TRBD1. The V gene end was trimmed by 4 bases and the J gene end by 7 bases; junction bases not matched to a gene: 10. The CDR3 loop spans 15 amino acids. The germline V gene encodes CDR1 SNHLY and CDR2 FYNNEI. The CDR3, as DNA: TGTGCCAGCAGTGGCCGGACAGGGGGGCTGGATGAGCAGTACTTC. Translated: CASSGRTGGLDEQYF.

V is TRBV6-1 and J is TRBJ2-3; possibly TRBD2 for D (6 bases). In germline, CDR1 is MNHNS, CDR2 SASEGT. There are 17 residues in the CDR3. V gave up 3 bases and J gave up 5 bases, with 21 bases separating them. CDR3 sequence (DNA): TGTGCCAGCAGTGAGGATTCGGGGGAGACCGGAGAAGATACGCAGTATTTT. Protein sequence: CASSEDSGETGEDTQYF.